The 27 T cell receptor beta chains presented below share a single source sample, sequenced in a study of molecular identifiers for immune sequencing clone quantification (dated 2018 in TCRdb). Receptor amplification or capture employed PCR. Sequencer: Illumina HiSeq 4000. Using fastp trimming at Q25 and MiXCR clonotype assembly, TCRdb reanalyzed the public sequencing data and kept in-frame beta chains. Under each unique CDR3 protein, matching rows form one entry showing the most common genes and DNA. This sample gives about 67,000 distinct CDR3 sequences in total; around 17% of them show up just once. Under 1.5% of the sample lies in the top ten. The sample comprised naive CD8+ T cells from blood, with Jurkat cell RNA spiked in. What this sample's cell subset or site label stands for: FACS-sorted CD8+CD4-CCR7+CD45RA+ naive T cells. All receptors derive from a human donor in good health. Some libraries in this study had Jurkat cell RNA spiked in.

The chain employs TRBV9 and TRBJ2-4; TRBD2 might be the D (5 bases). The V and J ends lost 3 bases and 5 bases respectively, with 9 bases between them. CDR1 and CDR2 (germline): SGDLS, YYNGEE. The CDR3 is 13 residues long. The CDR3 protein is CASSAPGENIQYF. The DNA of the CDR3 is TGTGCCAGCAGCGCCCCCGGGGAAAACATTCAGTACTTC.

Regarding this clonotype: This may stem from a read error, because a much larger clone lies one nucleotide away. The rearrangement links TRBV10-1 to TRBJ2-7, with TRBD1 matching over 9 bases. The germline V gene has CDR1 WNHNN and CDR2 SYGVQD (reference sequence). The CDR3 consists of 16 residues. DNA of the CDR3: TGCGCCAGCAGTGAATTTAGGACAGGGGCTATCTACGGGCAGTACTTC. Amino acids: CASSEFRTGAIYGQYF.

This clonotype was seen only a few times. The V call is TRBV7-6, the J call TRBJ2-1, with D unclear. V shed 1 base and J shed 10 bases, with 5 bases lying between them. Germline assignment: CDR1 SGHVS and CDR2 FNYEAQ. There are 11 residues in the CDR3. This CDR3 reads CASSLEGEQFF. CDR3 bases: TGTGCCAGCAGCTTAGAAGGGGAGCAGTTCTTC.

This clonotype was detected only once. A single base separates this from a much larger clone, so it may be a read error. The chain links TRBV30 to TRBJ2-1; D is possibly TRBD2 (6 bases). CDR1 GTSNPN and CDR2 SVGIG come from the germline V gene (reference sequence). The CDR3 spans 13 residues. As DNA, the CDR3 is TGTGTTTCACCGGGACTGGGATACAATGAGCAGTTCTTC. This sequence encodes CVSPGLGYNEQFF.

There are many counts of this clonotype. CDR3 sequence: CASSGTVQPGELFF. The DNA for the CDR3 is TGTGCCAGCAGTGGGACAGTCCAGCCCGGGGAGCTGTTTTTT. The chain joins TRBV27 to TRBJ2-2, with TRBD1 matching over 7 bases. The germline V gene has CDR1 MNHEY and CDR2 SMNVEV (reference sequence). CDR3 length: 14 amino acids. Unmatched junction bases numbered 6, after V lost 5 bases and J lost 6 bases.

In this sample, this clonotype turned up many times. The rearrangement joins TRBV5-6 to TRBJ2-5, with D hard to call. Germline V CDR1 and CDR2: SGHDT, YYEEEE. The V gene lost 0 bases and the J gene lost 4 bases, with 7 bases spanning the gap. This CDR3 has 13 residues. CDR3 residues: CASSLGAVETQYF. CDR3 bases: TGTGCCAGCAGCTTGGGAGCTGTAGAGACCCAGTACTTC.

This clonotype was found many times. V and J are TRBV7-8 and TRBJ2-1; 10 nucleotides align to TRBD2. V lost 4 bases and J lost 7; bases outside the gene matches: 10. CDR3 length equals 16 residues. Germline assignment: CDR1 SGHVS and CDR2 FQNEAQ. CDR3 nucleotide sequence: TGTGCCAGCAGCTCCCGGCTAGCGGGAGTTAGTAATGAGCAGTTCTTC. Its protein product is CASSSRLAGVSNEQFF.

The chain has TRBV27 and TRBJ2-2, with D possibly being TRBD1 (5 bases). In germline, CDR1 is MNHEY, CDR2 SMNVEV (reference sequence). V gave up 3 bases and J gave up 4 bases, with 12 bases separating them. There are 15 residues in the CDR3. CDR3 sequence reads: CASSFMGQGTGELFF. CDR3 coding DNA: TGTGCCAGCAGTTTCATGGGGCAGGGCACCGGGGAGCTGTTTTTT.

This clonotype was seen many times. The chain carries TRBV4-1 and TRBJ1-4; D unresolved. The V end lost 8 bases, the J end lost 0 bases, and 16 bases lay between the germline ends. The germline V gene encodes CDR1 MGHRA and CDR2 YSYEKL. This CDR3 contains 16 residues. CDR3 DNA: TGCGCCAGCCGCCTTTTTGAGGCAGCAACTAATGAAAAACTGTTTTTT. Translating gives CASRLFEAATNEKLFF.

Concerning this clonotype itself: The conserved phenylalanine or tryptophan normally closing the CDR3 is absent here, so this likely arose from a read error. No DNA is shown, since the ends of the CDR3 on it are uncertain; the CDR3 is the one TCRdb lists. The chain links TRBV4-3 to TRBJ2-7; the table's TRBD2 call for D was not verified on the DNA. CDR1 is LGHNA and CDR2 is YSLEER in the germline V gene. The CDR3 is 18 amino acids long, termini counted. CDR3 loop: CASSQDWVAGGHSYERYL.

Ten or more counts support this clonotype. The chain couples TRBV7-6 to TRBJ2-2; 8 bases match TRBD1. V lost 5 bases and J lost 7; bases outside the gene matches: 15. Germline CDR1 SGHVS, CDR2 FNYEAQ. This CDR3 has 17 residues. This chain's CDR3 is CASSAIPDRDAVGELFF. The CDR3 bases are TGTGCCAGCAGCGCCATCCCGGACAGGGACGCGGTCGGGGAGCTGTTTTTT.

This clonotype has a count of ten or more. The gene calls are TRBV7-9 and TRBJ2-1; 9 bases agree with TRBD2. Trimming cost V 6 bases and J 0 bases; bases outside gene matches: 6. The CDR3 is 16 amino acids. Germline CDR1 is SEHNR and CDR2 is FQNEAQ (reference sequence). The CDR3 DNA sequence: TGTGCCAGCAGTACCTTTAGCGGGAGCTCCTACAATGAGCAGTTCTTC. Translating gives CASSTFSGSSYNEQFF. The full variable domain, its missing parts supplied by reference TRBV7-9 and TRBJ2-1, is DTGVSQNPRHKITKRGQNVTFRCDPISEHNRLYWYRQTLGQGPEFLTYFQNEAQLEKSRLLSDRFSAERPKGSFSTLEIQRTEQGDSAMYLCASSTFSGSSYNEQFFGPGTRLTVL.

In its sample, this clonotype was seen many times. DNA of the CDR3: TGTGCCACTCCTCCCAGAGGTGCTAGCACAGATACGCAGTATTTT. Its protein product is CATPPRGASTDTQYF. The rearrangement links TRBV2 to TRBJ2-3, with D uncertain. Germline assignment: CDR1 SNHLY and CDR2 FYNNEI. The CDR3 has 15 amino acids. V was pared by 10 bases and J by 0 bases, with 17 bases between.

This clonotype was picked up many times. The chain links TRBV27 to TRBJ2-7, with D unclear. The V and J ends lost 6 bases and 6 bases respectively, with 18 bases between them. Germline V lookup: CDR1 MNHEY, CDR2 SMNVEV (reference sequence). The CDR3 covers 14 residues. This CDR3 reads CASSSSPTRTEQYF. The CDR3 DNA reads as TGTGCCAGCAGCTCTAGTCCCACCCGGACCGAGCAGTACTTC.

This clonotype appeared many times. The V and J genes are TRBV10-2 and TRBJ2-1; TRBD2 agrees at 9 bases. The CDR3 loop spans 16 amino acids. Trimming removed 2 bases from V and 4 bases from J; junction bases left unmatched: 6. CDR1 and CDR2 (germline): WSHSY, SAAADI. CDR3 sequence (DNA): TGCGCCAGCAGTGAGGTGGCTAGCGGGGTTTACAATGAGCAGTTCTTC. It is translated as CASSEVASGVYNEQFF.

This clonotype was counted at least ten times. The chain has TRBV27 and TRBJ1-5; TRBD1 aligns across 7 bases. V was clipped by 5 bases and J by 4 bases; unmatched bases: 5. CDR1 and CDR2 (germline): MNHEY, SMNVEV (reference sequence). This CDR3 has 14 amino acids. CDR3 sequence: CASSLQGRNQPQHF. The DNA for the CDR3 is TGTGCCAGCAGTCTACAGGGGAGGAATCAGCCCCAGCATTTT.

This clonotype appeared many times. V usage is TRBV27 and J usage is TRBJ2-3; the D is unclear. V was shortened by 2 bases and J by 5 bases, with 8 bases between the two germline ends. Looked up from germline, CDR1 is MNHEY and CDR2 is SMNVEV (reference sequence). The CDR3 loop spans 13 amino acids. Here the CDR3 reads CASSLVGVDTQYF. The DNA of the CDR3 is TGTGCCAGCAGTTTAGTGGGCGTAGATACGCAGTATTTT.

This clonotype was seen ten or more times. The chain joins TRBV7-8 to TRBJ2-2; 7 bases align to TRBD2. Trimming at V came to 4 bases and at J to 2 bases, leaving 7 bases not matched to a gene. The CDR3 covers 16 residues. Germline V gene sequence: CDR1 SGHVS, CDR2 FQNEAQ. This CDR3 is CASSWLASGNTGELFF. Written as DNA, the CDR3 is TGTGCCAGCAGCTGGTTGGCTAGCGGCAACACCGGGGAGCTGTTTTTT.

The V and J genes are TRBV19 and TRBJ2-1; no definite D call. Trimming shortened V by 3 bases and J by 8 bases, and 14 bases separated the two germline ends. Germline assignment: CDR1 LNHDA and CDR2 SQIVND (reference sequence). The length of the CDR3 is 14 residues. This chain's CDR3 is CASSIGYSSHEQFF. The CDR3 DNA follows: TGTGCCAGTAGTATCGGCTATTCTTCACATGAGCAGTTCTTC.

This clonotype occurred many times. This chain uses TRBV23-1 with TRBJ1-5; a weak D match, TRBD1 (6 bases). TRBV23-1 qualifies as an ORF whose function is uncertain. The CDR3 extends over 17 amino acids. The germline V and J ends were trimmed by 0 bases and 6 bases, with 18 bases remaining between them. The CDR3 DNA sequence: TGCGCCAGCAGTCAATCGCGGCGGGCAGGGGTCTCTCAGCCCCAGCATTTT. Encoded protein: CASSQSRRAGVSQPQHF.

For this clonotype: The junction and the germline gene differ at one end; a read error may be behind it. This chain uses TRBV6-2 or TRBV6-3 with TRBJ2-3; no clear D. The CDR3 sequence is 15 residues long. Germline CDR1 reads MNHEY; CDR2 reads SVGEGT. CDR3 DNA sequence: TGTGTCAGCAGTTGGTTGGTAAACTCGCAAGATACGCAGTATTTT. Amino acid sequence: CVSSWLVNSQDTQYF.

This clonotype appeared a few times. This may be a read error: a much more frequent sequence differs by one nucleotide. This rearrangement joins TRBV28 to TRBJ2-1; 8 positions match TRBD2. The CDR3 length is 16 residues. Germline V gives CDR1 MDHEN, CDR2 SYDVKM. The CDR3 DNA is TGTGCCGGCAGTTTTAGCCTCGGACTAGCTCTTTTTGAGCAGTTCTTC. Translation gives CAGSFSLGLALFEQFF.

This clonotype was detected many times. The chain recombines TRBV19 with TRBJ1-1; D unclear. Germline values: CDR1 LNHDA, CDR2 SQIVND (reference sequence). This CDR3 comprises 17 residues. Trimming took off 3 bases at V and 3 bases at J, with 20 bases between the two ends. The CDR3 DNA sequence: TGTGCCAGTAGTATGGGCTTCCAGGTGTATAAGGACACTGAAGCTTTCTTT. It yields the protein CASSMGFQVYKDTEAFF.

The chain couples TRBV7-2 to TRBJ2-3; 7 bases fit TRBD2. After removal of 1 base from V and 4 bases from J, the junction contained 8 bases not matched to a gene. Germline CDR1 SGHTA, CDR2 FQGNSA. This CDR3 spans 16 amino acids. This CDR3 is CASSLGGEGGADTQYF. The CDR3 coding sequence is TGTGCCAGCAGCTTAGGGGGGGAGGGCGGGGCAGATACGCAGTATTTT.

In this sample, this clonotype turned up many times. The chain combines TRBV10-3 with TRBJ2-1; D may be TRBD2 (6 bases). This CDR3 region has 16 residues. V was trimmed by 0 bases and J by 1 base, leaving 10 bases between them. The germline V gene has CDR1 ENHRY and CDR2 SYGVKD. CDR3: CAISESRSGSYNEQFF. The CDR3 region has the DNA TGTGCCATCAGTGAGTCTAGGAGCGGGTCCTACAATGAGCAGTTCTTC.

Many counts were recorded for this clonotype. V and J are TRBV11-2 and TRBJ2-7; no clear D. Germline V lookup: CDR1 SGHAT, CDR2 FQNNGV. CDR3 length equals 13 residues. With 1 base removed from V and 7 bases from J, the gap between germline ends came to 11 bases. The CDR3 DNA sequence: TGTGCCAGCAGCTTAGCCCCCGGCCGAGAGCAGTACTTC. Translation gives CASSLAPGREQYF.

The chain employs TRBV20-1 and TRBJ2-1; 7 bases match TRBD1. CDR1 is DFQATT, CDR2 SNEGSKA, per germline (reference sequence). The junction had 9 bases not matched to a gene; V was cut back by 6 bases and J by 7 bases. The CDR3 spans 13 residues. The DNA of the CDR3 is TGCAGTGCCCTGACAGGGTATATGAATGAGCAGTTCTTC. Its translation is CSALTGYMNEQFF.